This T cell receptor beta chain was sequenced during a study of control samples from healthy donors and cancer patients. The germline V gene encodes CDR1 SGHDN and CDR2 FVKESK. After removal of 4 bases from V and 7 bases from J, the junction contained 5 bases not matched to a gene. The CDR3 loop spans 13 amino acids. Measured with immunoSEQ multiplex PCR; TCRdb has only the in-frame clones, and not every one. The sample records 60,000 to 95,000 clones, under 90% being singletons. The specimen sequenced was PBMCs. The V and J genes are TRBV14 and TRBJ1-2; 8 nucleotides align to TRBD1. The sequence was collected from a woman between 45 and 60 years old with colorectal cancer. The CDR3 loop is CASSRTTGGGYTF. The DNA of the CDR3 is TGTGCCAGCAGCCGCACAACAGGGGGTGGCTACACCTTC.